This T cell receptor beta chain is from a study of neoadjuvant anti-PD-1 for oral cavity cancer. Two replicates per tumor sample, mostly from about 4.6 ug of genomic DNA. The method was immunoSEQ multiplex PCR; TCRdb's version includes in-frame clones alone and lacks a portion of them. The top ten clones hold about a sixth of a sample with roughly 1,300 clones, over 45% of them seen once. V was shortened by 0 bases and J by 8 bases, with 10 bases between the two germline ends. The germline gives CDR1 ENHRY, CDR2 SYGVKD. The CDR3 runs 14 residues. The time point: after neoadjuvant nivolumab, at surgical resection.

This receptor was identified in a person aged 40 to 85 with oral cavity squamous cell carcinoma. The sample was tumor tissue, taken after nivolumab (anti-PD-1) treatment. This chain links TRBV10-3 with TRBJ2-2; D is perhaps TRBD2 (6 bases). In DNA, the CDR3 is TGTGCCATCAGTGAGTCTGGCGGGGCGGGGGAGCTGTTTTTT. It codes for CAISESGGAGELFF.